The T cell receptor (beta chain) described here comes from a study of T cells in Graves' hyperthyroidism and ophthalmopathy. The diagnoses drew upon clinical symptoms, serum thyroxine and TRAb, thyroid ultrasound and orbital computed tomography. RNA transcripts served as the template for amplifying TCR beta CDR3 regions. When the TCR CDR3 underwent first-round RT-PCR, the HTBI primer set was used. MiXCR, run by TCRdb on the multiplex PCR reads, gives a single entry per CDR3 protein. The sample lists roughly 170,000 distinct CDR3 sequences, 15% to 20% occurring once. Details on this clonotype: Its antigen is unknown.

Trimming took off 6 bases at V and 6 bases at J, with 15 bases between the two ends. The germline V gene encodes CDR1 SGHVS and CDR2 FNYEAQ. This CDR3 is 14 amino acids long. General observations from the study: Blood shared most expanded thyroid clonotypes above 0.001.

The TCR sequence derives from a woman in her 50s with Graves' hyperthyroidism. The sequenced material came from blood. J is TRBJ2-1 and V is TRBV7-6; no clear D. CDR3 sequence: CASRFTKESNEQFF. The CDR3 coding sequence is TGTGCCAGCAGATTTACCAAGGAATCCAATGAGCAGTTCTTC. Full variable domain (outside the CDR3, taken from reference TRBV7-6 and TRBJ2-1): GAGVSQSPRYKVTKRGQDVALRCDPISGHVSLYWYRQALGQGPEFLTYFNYEAQQDKSGLPNDRFSAERPEGSISTLTIQRTEQRDSAMYRCASRFTKESNEQFFGPGTRLTVL.